This TCR beta chain was retrieved from a study of blood T cells in healthy people across ages. Study-level points and caveats: Naive CD4+ cell counts and diversity both ran higher in long-lived than in aged donors.

The length of the CDR3 is 17 residues. The ends lost 4 bases at V and 3 bases at J; junction bases unmatched: 11. Germline V gene data show CDR1 as KGHDR and CDR2 as SFDVKD. A sample-barcoded 5' primer and a J-beta primer mix were used in a second PCR of roughly 6 to 11 cycles. Tagging of each cDNA molecule was performed by a template-switch adaptor with 12 random nucleotides. TCRdb itself ran the 5' RACE reads through MiXCR, one entry per CDR3 protein. The sample has approximately 880,000 distinct CDR3 sequences, roughly 50% seen once. Only a few counts were recorded for this clonotype. Its antigen is not identified.

The sample consisted of blood. The TCR originated in a man aged 25-45 years in good health. The rearrangement joins TRBV24-1 to TRBJ2-1; TRBD1 aligns across 7 bases. The DNA of the CDR3 is TGTGCCACCAGTGACTTCACGCCCGGACAGGACTACAATGAGCAGTTCTTC. Translation gives CATSDFTPGQDYNEQFF.